This T cell receptor (beta chain) is from a study of PD-1 blockade in classical Hodgkin lymphoma. Generated by immunoSEQ multiplex PCR, the TCRdb table keeps only in-frame clones and is missing some. Of around 26,000 clones listed, over 80% are singletons. The V gene's germline CDR1 is LGHNA and CDR2 YSLEER. The CDR3 loop spans 16 amino acids. V dropped 1 base and J dropped 4 bases, with 14 bases sitting between them. Described time point: cycle 4 day 1 (C4D1), after more than 5 weeks of nivolumab. No patient escaped relapse after autologous stem cell transplantation, and brentuximab vedotin exposure varied. Purification of CD4+ T cells from thawed PBMCs was performed via magnetic negative selection.

The chain carries TRBV4-3 and TRBJ2-1; D may correspond to TRBD1 or TRBD2 (6 bases each). Sequencing used CD4+ T cells from blood, obtained before the fourth cycle of nivolumab. The TCR originated in a human donor with classical Hodgkin lymphoma. Written as DNA, the CDR3 is TGCGCCAGCAGCCAAGTATCCGGGGGCCATTACAATGAGCAGTTCTTC. Translated, it gives CASSQVSGGHYNEQFF.